This T cell receptor beta chain was sequenced during a study of cytomegalovirus exposure and HLA in healthy donors. The PCR made use of 60 Vbeta and 13 Jbeta primers. Repertoires were generated with immunoSEQ multiplex PCR, while TCRdb's copy carries only in-frame clones and drops some. The sample lists around 110,000 clones; 60% to 70% were seen once. V was cut by 0 bases and J by 2 bases, with 12 bases left in between. The CDR3 loop spans 15 amino acids. The germline CDR1 and CDR2 sequences are SGHNT and YYREEE (reference sequence). Sequences were obtained from PBMCs. The chain couples TRBV5-4 to TRBJ2-7, with D uncertain. The clonotype was recovered from a middle-aged woman in good health and CMV-seropositive. The DNA of the CDR3 is TGTGCCAGCAGCTTGGATTCTAGAGTCGCCTACGAGCAGTACTTC. This sequence encodes CASSLDSRVAYEQYF.